The rows below give T cell receptor beta chains drawn from one sample of a study of somatic mutations in cytotoxic T cells in rheumatoid arthritis. Profiling relied on immunoSEQ multiplex PCR, and the TCRdb table lists in-frame clones only, not all of them. The table includes about 23,000 clones, roughly 80% detected once. Specimen: CD8+ T cells sorted from blood. These receptors originate from an adult with rheumatoid arthritis. Both conserved end residues are part of each CDR3. The D gene is left open where the match is weak. Only part of the rows carry a size: once, few, many, or a class if the clone is expanded.

>-|TRBJ1-2|-|TRBV10-3
TGTGCCATCAGTGAGTCCGACATGTTACTCGATGGCTACACCTTC
CAISESDMLLDGYTF
>-|TRBJ1-1|TRBD1|TRBV7-6
TGTGCCAGCAGCCCAGGGGGATTGGACACTGAAGCTTTCTTT
CASSPGGLDTEAFF
>few|TRBJ2-2|TRBD1|TRBV4-2
TGTGCCAGCAGCCAATACCTCGGACAGGGCCCATCGAACACCGGGGAGCTGTTTTTT
CASSQYLGQGPSNTGELFF
>-|TRBJ1-1|TRBD1|TRBV7-2
TGTGCCAGCAGCGAACTGACAGGGATGAACACTGAAGCTTTCTTT
CASSELTGMNTEAFF
>once|TRBJ2-7|-|TRBV7-9
TGTGCCAGCAGCTCCGAGGGGAGACAGGCCGAGCAGTACTTC
CASSSEGRQAEQYF
>-|TRBJ2-7|-|TRBV6-1
TGTGCCAGCAGTGATAAGGGGACGGCCTACGAGCAGTACTTC
CASSDKGTAYEQYF
>-|TRBJ2-3|-|TRBV6-1
TGTGCCAGCAGCGAAGGTGCGGGGAGATTCACAGATACGCAGTATTTT
CASSEGAGRFTDTQYF
>once|TRBJ2-3|TRBD1|TRBV6-4
TGTGCCAGCAGTGAGGGACAGACCACAGATACGCAGTATTTT
CASSEGQTTDTQYF
>once|TRBJ2-2|TRBD1|TRBV7-8
TGTGCCAGCAGCCGACTTACACCAACAGGGGCTACGAACACCGGGGAGCTGTTTTTT
CASSRLTPTGATNTGELFF
>few|TRBJ1-1|-|TRBV7-9
TGTGCCAGCAGCTTCGTTGGGGTTGGTAACACTGAAGCTTTCTTT
CASSFVGVGNTEAFF
>-|TRBJ2-2|-|TRBV4-1
TGCGCCAGCAGCCAAAAGGGGAAAGGGGGCACCGGGGAGCTGTTTTTT
CASSQKGKGGTGELFF
>-|TRBJ2-3|-|TRBV7-9
TGTGCCACAAGTGAATTCGATGTCCAACTACCTGGCACAGATACGCAGTATTTT
CATSEFDVQLPGTDTQYF
>-|TRBJ1-1|-|TRBV12-2
TGTGCAAGTCGCTTAGCGACGGGCAGGGTGGAAGCTTTCTTT
CASRLATGRVEAFF
>-|TRBJ2-2|TRBD1|TRBV10-1
TGCGCCAGCAGTGATCTCCCTCACGGACAGGGGGCCACCGGGGAGCTGTTTTTT
CASSDLPHGQGATGELFF
>-|TRBJ2-3|-|TRBV6-6
TGTGCCAGCAAGGGGGGAATCACAGATACGCAGTATTTT
CASKGGITDTQYF
>-|TRBJ2-7|TRBD1|TRBV6-5
TGTGCCAGCAGCGACAGGGATTCTCCTTACGAGCAGTACTTC
CASSDRDSPYEQYF